The present entry profiles one TCR beta chain with its context. In the original workflow: Researchers report that nucleated cell counts were estimated from reference gene primer amplification. Profiling relied on immunoSEQ multiplex PCR, and the TCRdb table lists in-frame clones only, not all of them. Clone size and V and J calls were adopted from that table, with D and trimming inferred from the DNA. Of approximately 33,000 clones listed, more than 75% were seen once; the top ten hold approximately 15%. The data were taken from a study of blood T cell repertoires in COVID-19. Study-wide background: The study drew acute and convalescent COVID-19 samples from the United States, Italy and Spain. From T cells, B-cell-depleted T cells, or PBMCs came the material, which was cDNA or gDNA.

The CDR3 extends over 16 amino acids. Germline V lookup: CDR1 MNHEY, CDR2 SVGEGT. With 4 bases removed from V and 0 bases from J, the gap between germline ends came to 13 bases. The specimen sequenced was peripheral blood. The chain is built from TRBV6-2 or TRBV6-3 and TRBJ1-5; possible D gene TRBD1, 6 bases. This clonotype was sampled from an older man with acute or convalescent COVID-19. The CDR3 here is CASSSRTVYSNQPQHF. The CDR3 DNA reads TGTGCCAGCAGTTCCCGGACAGTGTATAGCAATCAGCCCCAGCATTTT.